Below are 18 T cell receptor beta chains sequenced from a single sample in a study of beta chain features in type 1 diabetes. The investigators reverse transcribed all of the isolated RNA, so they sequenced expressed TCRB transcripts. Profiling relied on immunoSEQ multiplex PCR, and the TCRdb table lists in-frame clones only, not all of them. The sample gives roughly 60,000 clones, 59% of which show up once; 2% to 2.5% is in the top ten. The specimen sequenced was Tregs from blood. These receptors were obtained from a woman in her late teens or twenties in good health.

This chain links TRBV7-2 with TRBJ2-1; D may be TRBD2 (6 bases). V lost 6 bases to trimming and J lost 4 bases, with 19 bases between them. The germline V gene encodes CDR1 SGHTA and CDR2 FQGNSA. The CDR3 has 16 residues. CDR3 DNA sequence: TGTGCCAGCAGGCCTAGAGGAGGGTCTCGGTACAATGAGCAGTTCTTC. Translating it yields CASRPRGGSRYNEQFF.

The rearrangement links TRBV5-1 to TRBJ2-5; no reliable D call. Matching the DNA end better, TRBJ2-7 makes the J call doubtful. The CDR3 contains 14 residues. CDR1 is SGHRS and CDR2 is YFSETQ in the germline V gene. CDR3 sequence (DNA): TGCGCCAGCAGCTTGGCTGGCGGCTCCTACGAGCAGTACTTC. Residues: CASSLAGGSYEQYF.

The CDR3 reads CASSGVRERRGPYNEQFF. The CDR3 region has the DNA TGTGCCAGCAGTGGCGTACGGGAGCGGAGGGGCCCCTACAATGAGCAGTTCTTC. V and J are TRBV25-1 and TRBJ2-1; D may be TRBD2 (6 bases). CDR1 MGHDK and CDR2 SYGVNS come from the germline V gene. Trimming left V 4 bases short and J 2 bases short, with 21 bases between. The CDR3 loop spans 18 amino acids.

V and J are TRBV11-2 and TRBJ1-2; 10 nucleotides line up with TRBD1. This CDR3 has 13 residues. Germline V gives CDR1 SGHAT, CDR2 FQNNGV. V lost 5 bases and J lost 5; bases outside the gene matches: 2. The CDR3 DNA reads TGTGCCAGCAGCCAGGACAGGGGGTATGGCTACACCTTC. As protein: CASSQDRGYGYTF.

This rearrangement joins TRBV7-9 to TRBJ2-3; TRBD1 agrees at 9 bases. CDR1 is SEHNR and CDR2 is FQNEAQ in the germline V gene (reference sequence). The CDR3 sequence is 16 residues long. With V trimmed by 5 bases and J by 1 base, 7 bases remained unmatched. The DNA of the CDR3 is TGTGCCAGCAGCGGAACAGGGGGCTCTGGCACAGATACGCAGTATTTT. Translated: CASSGTGGSGTDTQYF.

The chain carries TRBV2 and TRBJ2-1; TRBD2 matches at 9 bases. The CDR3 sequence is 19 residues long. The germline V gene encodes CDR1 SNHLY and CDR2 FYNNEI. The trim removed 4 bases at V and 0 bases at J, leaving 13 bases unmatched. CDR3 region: CASSGLSSGRPSSYNEQFF. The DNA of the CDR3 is TGTGCCAGCAGTGGACTGAGTAGCGGGAGACCTAGCTCCTACAATGAGCAGTTCTTC.

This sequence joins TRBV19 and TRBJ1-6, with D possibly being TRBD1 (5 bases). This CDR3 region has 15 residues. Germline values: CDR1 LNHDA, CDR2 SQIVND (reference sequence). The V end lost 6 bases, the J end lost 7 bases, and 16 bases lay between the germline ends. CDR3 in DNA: TGTGCCAGTAGGCCGGGACTGAGGAGGAATTCACCCCTCCACTTT. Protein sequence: CASRPGLRRNSPLHF.

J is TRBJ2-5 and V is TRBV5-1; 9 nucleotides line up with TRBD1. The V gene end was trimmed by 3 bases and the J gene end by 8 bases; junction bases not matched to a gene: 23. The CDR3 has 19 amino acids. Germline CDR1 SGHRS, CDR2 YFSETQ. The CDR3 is CASSWTGVTGGTAFATQYF. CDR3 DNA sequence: TGCGCCAGCAGCTGGACGGGGGTGACAGGGGGAACAGCATTTGCTACCCAGTACTTC.

The CDR3 loop is CASSVGTSSQETQYF. The CDR3 DNA is TGTGCCAGCAGCGTAGGGACTAGCAGTCAAGAGACCCAGTACTTC. This chain joins TRBV9 and TRBJ2-5, with TRBD2 identical over 8 bases. This CDR3 comprises 15 residues. The V and J ends lost 0 bases and 2 bases, in that order; junction bases with no gene match: 3. Germline-derived CDR1 and CDR2 are SGDLS and YYNGEE.

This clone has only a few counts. The CDR3 region has the DNA TGTGCCAGCACGCGACAGTCGTCGGCCTACGAGCAGTACTTC. Its translation: CASTRQSSAYEQYF. The chain joins TRBV5-4 to TRBJ2-7; a possible D gene is TRBD1 (5 bases). Trimming cost V 6 bases and J 2 bases, with 15 bases left between them. The CDR3 spans 14 residues. The germline V gene has CDR1 SGHNT and CDR2 YYREEE (reference sequence).

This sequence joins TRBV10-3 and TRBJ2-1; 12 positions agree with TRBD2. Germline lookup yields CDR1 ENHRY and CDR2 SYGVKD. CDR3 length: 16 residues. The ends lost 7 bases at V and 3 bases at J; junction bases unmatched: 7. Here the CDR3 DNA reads TGTGCCATCACCCCTGGACTAGCGGGGAACTACAATGAGCAGTTCTTC. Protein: CAITPGLAGNYNEQFF.

Here the CDR3 DNA reads TGTGCCAGTAGAGGAGCGGGAGGTGTGGATACGCAGTATTTT. It codes for CASRGAGGVDTQYF. The chain uses TRBV19 and TRBJ2-3; 9 nucleotides line up with TRBD2. The CDR3 extends over 14 amino acids. The germline V gene encodes CDR1 LNHDA and CDR2 SQIVND (reference sequence). V lost 6 bases and J lost 6; bases outside the gene matches: 7. The variable domain in full, completed from reference TRBV19 and TRBJ2-3, reads DGGITQSPKYLFRKEGQNVTLSCEQNLNHDAMYWYRQDPGQGLRLIYYSQIVNDFQKGDIAEGYSVSREKKESFPLTVTSAQKNPTAFYLCASRGAGGVDTQYFGPGTRLTVL.

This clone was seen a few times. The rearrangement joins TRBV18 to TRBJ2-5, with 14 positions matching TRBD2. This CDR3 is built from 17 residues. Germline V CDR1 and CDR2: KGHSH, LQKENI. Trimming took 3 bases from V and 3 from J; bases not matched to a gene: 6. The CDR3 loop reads CASSPYGTSGRKETQYF. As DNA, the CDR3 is TGTGCCAGCTCACCTTATGGGACTAGCGGGAGAAAAGAGACCCAGTACTTC.

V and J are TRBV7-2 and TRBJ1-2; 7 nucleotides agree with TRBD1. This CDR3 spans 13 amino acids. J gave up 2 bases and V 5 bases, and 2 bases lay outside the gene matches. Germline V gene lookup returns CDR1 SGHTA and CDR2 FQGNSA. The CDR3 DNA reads TGTGCCAGCAGCCCGGACAGGAACTATGGCTACACCTTC. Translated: CASSPDRNYGYTF.

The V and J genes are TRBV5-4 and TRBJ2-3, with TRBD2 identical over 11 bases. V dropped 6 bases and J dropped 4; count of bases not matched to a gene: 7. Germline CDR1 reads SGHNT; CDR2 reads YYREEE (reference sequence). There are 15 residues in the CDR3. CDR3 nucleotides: TGTGCCAGCAACTCCGGGACTAGCGGACCAGATACGCAGTATTTT. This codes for CASNSGTSGPDTQYF.

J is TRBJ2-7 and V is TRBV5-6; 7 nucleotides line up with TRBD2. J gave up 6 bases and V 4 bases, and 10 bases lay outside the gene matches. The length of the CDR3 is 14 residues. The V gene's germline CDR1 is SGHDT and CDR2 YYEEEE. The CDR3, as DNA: TGTGCCAGCAGCACACCCCGGGGCGGGGGCGAGCAGTACTTC. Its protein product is CASSTPRGGGEQYF.

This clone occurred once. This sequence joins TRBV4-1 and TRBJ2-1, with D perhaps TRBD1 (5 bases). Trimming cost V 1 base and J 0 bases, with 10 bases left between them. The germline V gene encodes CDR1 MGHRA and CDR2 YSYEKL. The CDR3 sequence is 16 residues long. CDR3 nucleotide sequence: TGCGCCAGCAGCCAAGTTTCTAGGGGCTCCTACAATGAGCAGTTCTTC. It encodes CASSQVSRGSYNEQFF.

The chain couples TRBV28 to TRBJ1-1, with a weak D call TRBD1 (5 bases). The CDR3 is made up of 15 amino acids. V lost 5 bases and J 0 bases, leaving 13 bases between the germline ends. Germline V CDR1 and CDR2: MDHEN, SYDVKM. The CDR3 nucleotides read TGTGCCAGCAGTCCAACGACAGAGCTGAACACTGAAGCTTTCTTT. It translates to CASSPTTELNTEAFF.